This T cell receptor beta chain originates from a study of blood T cell repertoires in COVID-19. Turning to the study itself: Specimens from acute and convalescent COVID-19 originated in the United States, Italy and Spain. PBMCs, B-cell-depleted T cells, or T cells were the source of the cDNA or gDNA that made up the material.

Germline V gene sequence: CDR1 SNHLY, CDR2 FYNNEI. This CDR3 contains 14 residues. Trimming stripped 4 bases from V and 5 bases from J, with 9 bases between. Per the study methods: Estimates of nucleated cell counts were drawn from the amplification of reference gene primers. Using immunoSEQ multiplex PCR, the repertoire was profiled, and TCRdb retains in-frame clones only, with some absent. V, J and clone size are taken as reported in that table, and D and trimming were inferred from the DNA itself. The table includes around 380,000 clones, roughly 86% detected once. The TCR sequence derives from a human donor with acute or convalescent COVID-19. The donor label of this sample is uncertain. Sequenced material: peripheral blood. This rearrangement joins TRBV2 to TRBJ1-6, with a possible D match to TRBD1 (5 bases). The CDR3 spells CASSVRGDNSPLHF. For the CDR3, the DNA is TGTGCCAGCAGTGTCCGGGGGGATAATTCACCCCTCCACTTT.